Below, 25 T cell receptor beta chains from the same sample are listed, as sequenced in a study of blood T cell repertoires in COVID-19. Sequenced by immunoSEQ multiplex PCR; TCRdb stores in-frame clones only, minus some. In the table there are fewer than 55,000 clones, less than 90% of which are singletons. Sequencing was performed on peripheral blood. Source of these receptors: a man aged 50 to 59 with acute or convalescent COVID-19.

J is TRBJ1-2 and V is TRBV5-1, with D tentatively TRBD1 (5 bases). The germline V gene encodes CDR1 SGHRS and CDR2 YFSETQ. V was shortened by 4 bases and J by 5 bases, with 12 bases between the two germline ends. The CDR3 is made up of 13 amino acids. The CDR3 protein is CASSPGSSYGYTF. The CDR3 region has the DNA TGCGCCAGCAGCCCAGGGTCCTCTTATGGCTACACCTTC.

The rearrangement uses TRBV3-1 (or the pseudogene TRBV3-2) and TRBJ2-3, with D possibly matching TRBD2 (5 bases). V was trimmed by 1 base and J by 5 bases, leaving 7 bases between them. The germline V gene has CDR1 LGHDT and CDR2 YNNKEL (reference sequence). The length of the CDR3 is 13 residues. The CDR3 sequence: CASSQVAGDTQYF. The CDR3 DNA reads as TGTGCCAGCAGCCAAGTTGCGGGAGATACGCAGTATTTT.

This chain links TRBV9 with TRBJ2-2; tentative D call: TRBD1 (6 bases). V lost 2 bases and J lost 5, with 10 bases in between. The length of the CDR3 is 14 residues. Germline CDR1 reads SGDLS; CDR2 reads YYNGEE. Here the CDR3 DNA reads TGTGCCAGCAGCGTTCGGACAGCGACCGGGGAGCTGTTTTTT. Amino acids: CASSVRTATGELFF.

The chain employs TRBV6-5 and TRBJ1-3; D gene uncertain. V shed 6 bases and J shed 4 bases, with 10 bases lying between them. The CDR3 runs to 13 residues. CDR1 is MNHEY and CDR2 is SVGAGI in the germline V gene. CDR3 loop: CASRRLEGNTIYF. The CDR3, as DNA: TGTGCCAGCAGGCGATTGGAGGGAAACACCATATATTTT.

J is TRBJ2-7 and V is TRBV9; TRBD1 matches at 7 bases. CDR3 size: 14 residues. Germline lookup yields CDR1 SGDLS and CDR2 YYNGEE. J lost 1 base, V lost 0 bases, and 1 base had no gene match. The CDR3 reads CASSVGDSSYEQYF. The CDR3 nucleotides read TGTGCCAGCAGCGTAGGGGACAGTTCCTACGAGCAGTACTTC.

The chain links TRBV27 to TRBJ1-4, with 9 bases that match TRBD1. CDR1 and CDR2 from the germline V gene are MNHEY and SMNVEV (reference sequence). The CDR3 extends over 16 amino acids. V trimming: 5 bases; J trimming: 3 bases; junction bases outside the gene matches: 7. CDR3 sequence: CASSEDRGRSNEKLFF. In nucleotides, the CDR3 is TGTGCCAGCAGTGAGGACAGGGGACGGTCTAATGAAAAACTGTTTTTT. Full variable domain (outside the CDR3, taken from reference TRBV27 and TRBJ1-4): EAQVTQNPRYLITVTGKKLTVTCSQNMNHEYMSWYRQDPGLGLRQIYYSMNVEVTDKGDVPEGYKVSRKEKRNFPLILESPSPNQTSLYFCASSEDRGRSNEKLFFGSGTQLSVL.

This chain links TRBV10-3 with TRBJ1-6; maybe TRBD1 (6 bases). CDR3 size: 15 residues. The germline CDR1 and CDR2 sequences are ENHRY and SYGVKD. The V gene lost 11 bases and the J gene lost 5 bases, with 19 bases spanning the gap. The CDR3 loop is CASRTDGVNNSPLHF. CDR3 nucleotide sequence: TGTGCCTCTCGGACAGACGGGGTGAATAATTCACCCCTCCACTTT.

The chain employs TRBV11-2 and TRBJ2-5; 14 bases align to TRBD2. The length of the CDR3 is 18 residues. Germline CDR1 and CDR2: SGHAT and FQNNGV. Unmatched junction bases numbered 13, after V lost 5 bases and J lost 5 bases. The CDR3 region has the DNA TGTGCCAGCAGCCGTAGAGGGACTAGCGGGGGAATATGGGAGACCCAGTACTTC. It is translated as CASSRRGTSGGIWETQYF.

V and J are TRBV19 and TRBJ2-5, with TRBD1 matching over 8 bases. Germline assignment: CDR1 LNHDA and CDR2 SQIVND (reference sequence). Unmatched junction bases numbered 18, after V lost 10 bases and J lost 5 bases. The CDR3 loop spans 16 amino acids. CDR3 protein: CATQPRWTGNEETQYF. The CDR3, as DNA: TGTGCCACACAACCTAGGTGGACAGGGAACGAGGAGACCCAGTACTTC. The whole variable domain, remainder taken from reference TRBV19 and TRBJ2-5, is DGGITQSPKYLFRKEGQNVTLSCEQNLNHDAMYWYRQDPGQGLRLIYYSQIVNDFQKGDIAEGYSVSREKKESFPLTVTSAQKNPTAFYLCATQPRWTGNEETQYFGPGTRLLVL.

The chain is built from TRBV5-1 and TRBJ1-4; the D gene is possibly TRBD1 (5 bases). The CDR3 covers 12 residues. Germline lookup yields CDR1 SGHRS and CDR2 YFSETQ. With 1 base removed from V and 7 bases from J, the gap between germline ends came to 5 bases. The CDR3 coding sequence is TGCGCCAGCAGCTTGCAGGGTGAAAAACTGTTTTTT. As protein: CASSLQGEKLFF.

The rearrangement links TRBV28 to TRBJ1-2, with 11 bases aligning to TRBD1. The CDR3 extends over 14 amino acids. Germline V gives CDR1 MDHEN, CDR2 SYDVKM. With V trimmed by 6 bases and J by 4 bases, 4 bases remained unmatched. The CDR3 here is CASRAGTGGYGYTF. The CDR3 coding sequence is TGTGCCAGCAGGGCCGGGACAGGGGGCTATGGCTACACCTTC.

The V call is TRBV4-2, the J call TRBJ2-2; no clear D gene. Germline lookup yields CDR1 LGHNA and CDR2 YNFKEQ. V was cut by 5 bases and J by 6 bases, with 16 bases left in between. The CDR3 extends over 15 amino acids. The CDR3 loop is CASSGMRPNPGELFF. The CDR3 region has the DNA TGTGCCAGCAGCGGCATGCGGCCCAATCCCGGGGAGCTGTTTTTT.

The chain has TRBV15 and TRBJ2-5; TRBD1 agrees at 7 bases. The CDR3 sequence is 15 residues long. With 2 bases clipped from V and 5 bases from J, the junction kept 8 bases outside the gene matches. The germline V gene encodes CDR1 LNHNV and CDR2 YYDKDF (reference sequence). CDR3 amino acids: CATSRHGQARETQYF. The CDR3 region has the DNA TGTGCCACCAGCAGACACGGACAGGCTAGGGAGACCCAGTACTTC.

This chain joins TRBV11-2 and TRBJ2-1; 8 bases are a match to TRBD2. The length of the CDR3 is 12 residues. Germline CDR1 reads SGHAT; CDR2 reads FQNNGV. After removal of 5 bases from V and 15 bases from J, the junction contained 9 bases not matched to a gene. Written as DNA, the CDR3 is TGTGCCAGCAGCGACCTGGGGACTAGGGTGTTCTTC. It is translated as CASSDLGTRVFF.

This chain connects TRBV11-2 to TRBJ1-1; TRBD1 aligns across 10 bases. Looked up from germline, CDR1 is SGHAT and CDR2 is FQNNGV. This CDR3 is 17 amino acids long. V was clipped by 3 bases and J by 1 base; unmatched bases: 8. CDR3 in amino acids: CASSFMRTGGSNTEAFF. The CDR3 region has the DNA TGTGCCAGCAGCTTTATGAGGACAGGGGGATCGAACACTGAAGCTTTCTTT. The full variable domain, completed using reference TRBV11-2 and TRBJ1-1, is EAGVAQSPRYKIIEKRQSVAFWCNPISGHATLYWYQQILGQGPKLLIQFQNNGVVDDSQLPKDRFSAERLKGVDSTLKIQPAKLEDSAVYLCASSFMRTGGSNTEAFFGQGTRLTVV.

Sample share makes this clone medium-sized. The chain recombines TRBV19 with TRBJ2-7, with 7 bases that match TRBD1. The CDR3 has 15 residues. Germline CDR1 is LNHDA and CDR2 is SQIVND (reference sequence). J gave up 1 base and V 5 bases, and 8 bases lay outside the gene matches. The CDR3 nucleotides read TGTGCCAGTAGTGGTAGACAGGGAAAGTCCTACGAGCAGTACTTC. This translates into CASSGRQGKSYEQYF.

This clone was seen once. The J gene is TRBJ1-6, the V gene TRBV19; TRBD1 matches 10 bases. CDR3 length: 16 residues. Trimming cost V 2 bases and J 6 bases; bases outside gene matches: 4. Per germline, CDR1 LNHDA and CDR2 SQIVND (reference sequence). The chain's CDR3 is CASSIPGQGLNSPLHF. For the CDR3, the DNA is TGTGCCAGTAGTATACCGGGACAGGGGCTTAATTCACCCCTCCACTTT.

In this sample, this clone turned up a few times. The CDR3 loop reads CASSPQTRTTVYGYTF. DNA for the CDR3: TGTGCCAGCTCACCCCAGACCAGGACAACAGTCTATGGCTACACCTTC. The chain carries TRBV18 and TRBJ1-2; possible D gene TRBD1, 5 bases. The germline CDR1 and CDR2 sequences are KGHSH and LQKENI. Trimming left V 3 bases short and J 4 bases short, with 18 bases between. The CDR3 spans 16 residues.

For the CDR3, the DNA is TGCGCCAGCAGTCAACAGGGGGCGGACACTGAAGCTTTCTTT. This translates into CASSQQGADTEAFF. V usage is TRBV4-1 and J usage is TRBJ1-1, with TRBD1 identical over 9 bases. V trimming: 6 bases; J trimming: 3 bases; junction bases outside the gene matches: 5. From germline, CDR1 is MGHRA and CDR2 YSYEKL. The CDR3 is 14 amino acids.

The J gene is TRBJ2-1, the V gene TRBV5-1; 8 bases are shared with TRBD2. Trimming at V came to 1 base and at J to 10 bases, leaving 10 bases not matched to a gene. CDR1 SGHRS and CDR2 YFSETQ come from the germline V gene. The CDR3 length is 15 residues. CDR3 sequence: CASSLRSGVGGEQFF. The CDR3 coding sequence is TGCGCCAGCAGCTTGCGTAGCGGGGTTGGGGGCGAGCAGTTCTTC.

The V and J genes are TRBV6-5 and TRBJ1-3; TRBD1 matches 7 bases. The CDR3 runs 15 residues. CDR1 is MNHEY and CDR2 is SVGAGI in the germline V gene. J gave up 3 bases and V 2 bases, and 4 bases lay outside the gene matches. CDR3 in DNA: TGTGCCAGCAGTTACGGTTGGGACAGTGGAAACACCATATATTTT. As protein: CASSYGWDSGNTIYF.

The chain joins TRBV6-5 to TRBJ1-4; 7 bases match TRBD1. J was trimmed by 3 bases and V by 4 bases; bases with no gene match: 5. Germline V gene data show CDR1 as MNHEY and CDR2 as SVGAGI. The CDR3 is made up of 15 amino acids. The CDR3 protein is CASSSLGTANEKLFF. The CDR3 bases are TGTGCCAGCAGTTCCCTCGGGACAGCTAATGAAAAACTGTTTTTT.

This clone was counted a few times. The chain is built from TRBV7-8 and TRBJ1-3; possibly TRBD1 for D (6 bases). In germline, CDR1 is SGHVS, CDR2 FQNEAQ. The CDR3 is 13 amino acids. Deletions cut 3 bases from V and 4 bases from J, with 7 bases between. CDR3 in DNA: TGTGCCAGCAGCTTCCAGGGGGGAAACACCATATATTTT. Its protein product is CASSFQGGNTIYF.

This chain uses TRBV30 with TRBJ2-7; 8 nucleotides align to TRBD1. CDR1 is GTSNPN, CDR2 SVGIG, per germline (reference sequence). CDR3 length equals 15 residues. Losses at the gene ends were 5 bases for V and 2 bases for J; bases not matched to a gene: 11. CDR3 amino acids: CAWGRGTGSPYEQYF. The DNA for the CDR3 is TGTGCCTGGGGCCGGGGGACAGGTTCCCCCTACGAGCAGTACTTC.

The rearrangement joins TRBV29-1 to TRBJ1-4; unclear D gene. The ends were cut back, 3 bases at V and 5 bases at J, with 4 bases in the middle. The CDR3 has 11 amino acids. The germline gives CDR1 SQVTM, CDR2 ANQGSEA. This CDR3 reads CSVESNEKLFF. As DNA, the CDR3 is TGCAGCGTTGAGAGCAATGAAAAACTGTTTTTT.